This is a list of T cell receptor beta chains from one sample in a study of T cell responses to AZD1222 COVID-19 vaccine. Sequencing used immunoSEQ multiplex PCR; TCRdb keeps in-frame clones, though not all of them. The data show some 160,000 clones, around 90% seen once. The specimen comprised peripheral blood, sampled on day 0 of AZD1222 vaccination. Every receptor here comes from an adult in good health. CDR3s include the opening cysteine and the closing phenylalanine or tryptophan. D genes are given only for firm matches. Not every row has a clone size; where given, it reads once, few, many or a size class.

d_call j_call clone_size v_call cdr3_aa cdr3_nt
. TRBJ2-3 . TRBV7-3 CASSLSPGDTDTQYF TGTGCCAGCAGCTTAAGTCCGGGAGACACAGATACGCAGTATTTT
TRBD1 TRBJ1-2 . TRBV5-1 CASSLGPGGIYTF TGCGCCAGCAGCTTGGGTCCAGGGGGAATCTACACCTTC
. TRBJ2-7 few TRBV27 CASSLAGIFRYEQYF TGTGCCAGCAGTTTGGCCGGGATCTTCCGTTACGAGCAGTACTTC
TRBD1 TRBJ1-4 . TRBV28 CASSGGTGSEKLFF TGTGCCAGCAGTGGGGGGACAGGGAGTGAAAAACTGTTTTTT
. TRBJ1-2 . TRBV9 CASSAQGLPNYGYTF TGTGCCAGCAGCGCGCAGGGTCTACCCAACTATGGCTACACCTTC
. TRBJ1-2 . TRBV6-2/TRBV6-3 CASSPLRGGTGYTF TGTGCCAGCAGTCCCCTCAGAGGGGGGACTGGCTACACCTTC
TRBD1 TRBJ1-3 . TRBV24-1 CATSVPGQGLGNTIYF TGTGCCACCAGTGTCCCGGGACAGGGGCTTGGAAACACCATATATTTT
. TRBJ1-2 . TRBV29-1 CSAPIDGYTF TGCAGCGCCCCGATTGATGGCTACACCTTC
. TRBJ1-3 . TRBV4-1 CASSQDHSGNTIYF TGCGCCAGCAGCCAAGATCACTCTGGAAACACCATATATTTT
TRBD2 TRBJ2-7 . TRBV18 CASSPSGLAGGRPYEQYF TGTGCCAGCTCACCGTCGGGACTAGCGGGAGGGAGACCCTACGAGCAGTACTTC
. TRBJ2-7 . TRBV27 CASSSAWGQYEQYF TGTGCCAGCAGTTCCGCCTGGGGGCAATACGAGCAGTACTTC
. TRBJ1-2 once TRBV27 CASSLLGPAGLVVYGYTF TGTGCCAGCAGTTTATTGGGGCCGGCGGGCCTTGTGGTATATGGCTACACCTTC
TRBD2 TRBJ2-1 . TRBV4-3 CASSQEAGAVYNEQFF TGCGCCAGCAGCCAAGAAGCGGGAGCCGTCTACAATGAGCAGTTCTTC
TRBD1 TRBJ1-1 . TRBV2 CASRGQVPEAFF TGTGCCAGCAGGGGACAGGTCCCTGAAGCTTTCTTT
TRBD2 TRBJ2-1 . TRBV11-2 CASSLGLARNEQFF TGTGCCAGCAGCTTAGGACTAGCGAGAAATGAGCAGTTCTTC
. TRBJ2-5 . TRBV5-4 CASSWTGTKYQETQYF TGTGCCAGCAGCTGGACCGGGACAAAGTACCAAGAGACCCAGTACTTC
. TRBJ2-1 . TRBV18 CASSPIWNFPRAGEQFF TGTGCCAGCTCACCAATTTGGAACTTTCCGAGGGCTGGAGAGCAGTTCTTC
. TRBJ2-1 . TRBV5-6 CASSPVSRVSYNEQFF TGTGCCAGCAGCCCTGTATCCCGGGTATCCTACAATGAGCAGTTCTTC
TRBD1 TRBJ1-1 . TRBV24-1 CATSDASQGAQAEAFF TGTGCCACCAGTGATGCCTCTCAGGGGGCGCAAGCTGAAGCTTTCTTT
. TRBJ2-7 . TRBV11-3 CASTPDQGDYYEQYF TGTGCCAGCACCCCCGACCAGGGGGACTACTACGAGCAGTACTTC
. TRBJ1-2 . TRBV15 CATSRVTAPLEYGYTF TGTGCCACCAGCAGAGTAACGGCACCTCTAGAATATGGCTACACCTTC
. TRBJ1-2 . TRBV11-2 CASSLAQGPYGYTF TGTGCCAGCAGCTTAGCTCAGGGCCCCTATGGCTACACCTTC
TRBD1 TRBJ1-4 . TRBV10-2 CASSESAQGNEKLFF TGCGCCAGCAGTGAAAGTGCACAGGGGAATGAAAAACTGTTTTTT
. TRBJ2-1 . TRBV24-1 CATSDSAFFNEQFF TGTGCCACCAGTGATTCGGCATTTTTTAATGAGCAGTTCTTC